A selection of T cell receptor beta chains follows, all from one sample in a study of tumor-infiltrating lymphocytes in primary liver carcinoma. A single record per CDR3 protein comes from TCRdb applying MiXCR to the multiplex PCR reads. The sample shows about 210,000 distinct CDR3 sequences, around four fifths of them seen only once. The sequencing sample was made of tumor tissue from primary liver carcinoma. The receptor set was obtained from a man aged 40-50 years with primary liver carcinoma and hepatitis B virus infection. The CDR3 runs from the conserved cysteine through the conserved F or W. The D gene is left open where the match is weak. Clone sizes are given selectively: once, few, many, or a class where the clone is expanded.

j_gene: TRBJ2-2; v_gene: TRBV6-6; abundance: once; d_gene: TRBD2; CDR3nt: TGTGCCAGCAGTTACATGGGAACGGGACTAGCGGGAGCTAAGCCCGGCGAGCTGTTTTTT; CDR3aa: CASSYMGTGLAGAKPGELFF
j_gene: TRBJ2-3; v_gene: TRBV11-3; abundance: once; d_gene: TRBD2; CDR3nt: TGTGCCAGCAGCGGTAGCCCGGCGGGAGAGGTGGATACGCATTATTTT; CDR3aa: CASSGSPAGEVDTHYF
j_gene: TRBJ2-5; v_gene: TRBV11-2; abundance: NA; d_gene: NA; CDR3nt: TGTGCCAGCAGCCCCGTCCGGCTAGCCACAGAGACCCAGTACTTC; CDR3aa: CASSPVRLATETQYF
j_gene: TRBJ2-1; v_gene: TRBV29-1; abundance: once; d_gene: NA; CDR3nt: TGCAGCGCCAATATAATAGCGGCCAACTCCTACAATGTGCAGTTCTTC; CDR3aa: CSANIIAANSYNVQFF
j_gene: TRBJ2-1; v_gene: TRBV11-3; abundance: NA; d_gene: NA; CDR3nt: TGTGCCTACAGCTTAAATGCGAATGAGCAGTTCTTC; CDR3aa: CAYSLNANEQFF
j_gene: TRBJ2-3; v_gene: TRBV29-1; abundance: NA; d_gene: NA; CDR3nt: TGCAGCGTCCAGACGGGGGGCGAAGATACGCAGTATTTT; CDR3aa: CSVQTGGEDTQYF
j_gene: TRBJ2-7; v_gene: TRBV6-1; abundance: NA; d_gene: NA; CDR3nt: TGTGCCAGCAGTACCTTGGCCGAGGGCACGTACAAGCAGTACTTC; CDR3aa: CASSTLAEGTYKQYF
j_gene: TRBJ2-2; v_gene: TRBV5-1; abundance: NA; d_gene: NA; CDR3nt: TGCGCCAGCAGCTTGTTGGAGCAATCGAACACCGGGGAGCTGCTTTTT; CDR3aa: CASSLLEQSNTGELLF
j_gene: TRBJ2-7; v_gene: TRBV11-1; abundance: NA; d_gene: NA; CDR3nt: TGTGCCAGCAGCCCGCTTCCAGGAGGCGCCCACGAGCAGTACTTC; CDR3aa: CASSPLPGGAHEQYF
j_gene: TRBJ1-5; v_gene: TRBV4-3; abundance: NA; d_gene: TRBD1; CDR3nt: TGCGCCAGCAGCCAAACTACACAGGGGTCGGGCAATCAGCCCCAGCATTTT; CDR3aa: CASSQTTQGSGNQPQHF
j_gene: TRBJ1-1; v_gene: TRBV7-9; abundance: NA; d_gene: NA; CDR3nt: TGTGCCAGCAGCTTAGGGACGGCGAAGACTGAAACTTTCTTT; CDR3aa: CASSLGTAKTETFF